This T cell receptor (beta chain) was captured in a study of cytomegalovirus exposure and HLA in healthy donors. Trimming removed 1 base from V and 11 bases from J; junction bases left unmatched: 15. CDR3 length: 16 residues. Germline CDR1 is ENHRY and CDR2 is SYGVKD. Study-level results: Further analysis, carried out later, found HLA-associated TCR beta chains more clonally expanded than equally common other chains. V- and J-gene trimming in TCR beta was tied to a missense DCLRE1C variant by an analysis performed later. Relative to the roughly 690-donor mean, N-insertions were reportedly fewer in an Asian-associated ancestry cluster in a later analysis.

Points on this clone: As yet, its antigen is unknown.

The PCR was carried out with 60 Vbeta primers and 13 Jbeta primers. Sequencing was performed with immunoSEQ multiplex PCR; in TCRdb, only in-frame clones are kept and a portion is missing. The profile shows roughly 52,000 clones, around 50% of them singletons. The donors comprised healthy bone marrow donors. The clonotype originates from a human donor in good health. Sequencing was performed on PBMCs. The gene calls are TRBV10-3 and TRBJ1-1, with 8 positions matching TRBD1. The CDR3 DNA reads TGTGCCATCAGTGAGTATTCTGGACAGGGTGGTCGTCCGGCTTTCTTT. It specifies CAISEYSGQGGRPAFF.